These 3 T cell receptor beta chains originate from one sample sequenced in a study of cytomegalovirus exposure and HLA in healthy donors. This PCR relied on a set of 60 Vbeta primers and 13 Jbeta primers. Sequencing used immunoSEQ multiplex PCR; TCRdb keeps in-frame clones, though not all of them. This repertoire shows under 110,000 clones, more than 80% found once; its top ten account for approximately 4%. The specimen sequenced was PBMCs. The receptors were gathered from a young man in good health and CMV-seronegative.

The chain is built from TRBV11-2 and TRBJ2-3, with TRBD2 identical over 7 bases. CDR3 length: 15 residues. Germline V gene lookup returns CDR1 SGHAT and CDR2 FQNNGV. V gave up 1 base and J gave up 4 bases; unmatched junction bases: 5. For the CDR3, the DNA is TGTGCCAGCAGCTTAGCTGGCGGGAGACCAGATACGCAGTATTTT. It specifies CASSLAGGRPDTQYF.

The rearrangement joins TRBV20-1 to TRBJ1-2; maybe TRBD1 (6 bases). CDR3 length: 11 amino acids. Between the trimmed V and J ends, which lost 5 bases and 4 bases, there was a span of 8 bases. From germline, CDR1 is DFQATT and CDR2 SNEGSKA (reference sequence). The CDR3 loop reads CSAFRGYGYTF. In DNA form, the CDR3 reads TGCAGTGCTTTCAGGGGCTATGGCTACACCTTC.

The chain employs TRBV2 and TRBJ1-5; no clear D gene. CDR3 length: 11 residues. Germline lookup yields CDR1 SNHLY and CDR2 FYNNEI. Between the trimmed V and J ends, which lost 4 bases and 6 bases, there was a span of 4 bases. The CDR3 sequence is CASSVGQPQHF. The CDR3 DNA is TGTGCCAGCAGTGTCGGTCAGCCCCAGCATTTT. Based on the CDR3 plus reference TRBV2 and TRBJ1-5, the full variable domain is EPEVTQTPSHQVTQMGQEVILRCVPISNHLYFYWYRQILGQKVEFLVSFYNNEISEKSEIFDDQFSVERPDGSNFTLKIRSTKLEDSAMYFCASSVGQPQHFGDGTRLSIL.